The 32 T cell receptor beta chains listed next were all sequenced from one sample in a study of blood T cell repertoires in COVID-19. Clones were read by immunoSEQ multiplex PCR, and TCRdb kept only the in-frame ones, dropping some. The table lists approximately 330,000 clones, over 80% of them singletons, with more than 7.5% in the top ten. Material: peripheral blood. These receptors were collected from a man in his thirties or forties with COVID-19, enrolled during active disease.

This clone appeared a single time. This chain joins TRBV6-2 or TRBV6-3 and TRBJ2-7; D is possibly TRBD1 (5 bases). CDR1 is MNHEY and CDR2 is SVGEGT in the germline V gene. The CDR3 runs 12 residues. The CDR3 sequence is CASSYGGASTSV. The CDR3 DNA reads as TGTGCCAGCAGTTACGGTGGGGCCTCAACGAGTGTC.

The rearrangement uses TRBV6-5 and TRBJ1-1; D remains unclear. Between the trimmed V and J ends, which lost 8 bases and 1 base, there was a span of 11 bases. There are 13 residues in the CDR3. CDR1 is MNHEY, CDR2 SVGAGI, per germline. CDR3: CASGEHWNTEAFF. CDR3 in DNA: TGTGCCAGCGGAGAACATTGGAACACTGAAGCTTTCTTT.

The V and J genes are TRBV28 and TRBJ1-5; D is unclear. The V gene lost 1 base and the J gene lost 0 bases, with 4 bases spanning the gap. Germline V lookup: CDR1 MDHEN, CDR2 SYDVKM. This CDR3 region has 14 residues. CDR3 DNA sequence: TGTGCCAGCAGTTTATTCCATAGCAATCAGCCCCAGCATTTT. This translates into CASSLFHSNQPQHF.

As for this clone: This same CDR3 is encoded by further DNA sequences in the sample. The CDR3 protein is CASSFSTGELFF. The CDR3 nucleotides are TGTGCCAGCAGCTTCAGCACCGGGGAGCTGTTTTTT. The rearrangement uses TRBV7-3 and TRBJ2-2; D uncertain. CDR3 length equals 12 residues. Trimming cost V 3 bases and J 4 bases, with 3 bases left between them. CDR1 is SGHTA, CDR2 FQGTGA, per germline.

This rearrangement joins TRBV11-2 to TRBJ2-1, with TRBD2 identical over 8 bases. Trimming removed 5 bases from V and 5 bases from J; junction bases left unmatched: 11. There are 16 residues in the CDR3. The germline CDR1 and CDR2 sequences are SGHAT and FQNNGV. The CDR3 bases are TGTGCCAGCAGCCACTCCGGCAACGGGGGGGACAATGAGCAGTTCTTC. Protein sequence: CASSHSGNGGDNEQFF.

A note on this clone: This specimen includes other DNA sequences encoding the same CDR3. The gene calls are TRBV7-3 and TRBJ2-2; the D is unclear. The CDR3 spans 12 residues. Germline V gene lookup returns CDR1 SGHTA and CDR2 FQGTGA. Trimming stripped 3 bases from V and 5 bases from J, with 4 bases between. The CDR3 DNA reads TGTGCCAGCAGCTTCTCGACCGGGGAGCTGTTTTTT. Protein: CASSFSTGELFF.

The genes are TRBV6-2 or TRBV6-3 and TRBJ1-1; 8 bases map to TRBD1. V gave up 5 bases and J gave up 5 bases; unmatched junction bases: 4. This CDR3 region has 13 residues. The germline V gene encodes CDR1 MNHEY and CDR2 SVGEGT. The CDR3 loop is CASSQHRGTEAFF. In DNA, the CDR3 is TGTGCCAGCAGTCAACACAGGGGGACTGAAGCTTTCTTT.

The CDR3 region has the DNA TGTGCCAGCAGTCGTTATACGCAGTATTTT. Residues: CASSRYTQYF. This chain uses TRBV21-1 with TRBJ2-3; TRBD2 is taken as the D call from the table, unchecked against the DNA. TRBV21-1 is a listed pseudogene. This CDR3 is built from 10 residues.

This clone occurred a few times. The rearrangement uses TRBV7-3 and TRBJ1-2; D call uncertain. Germline V gene data show CDR1 as SGHTA and CDR2 as FQGTGA. The CDR3 has 13 amino acids. V lost 2 bases, J lost 5 bases, and 9 bases lay in between. The DNA for the CDR3 is TGTGCCAGCAGCTTAGTGGCAGATTATGGCTACACCTTC. Its translation: CASSLVADYGYTF. The entire variable domain, with the rest obtained from reference TRBV7-3 and TRBJ1-2, is as follows: GAGVSQTPSNKVTEKGKYVELRCDPISGHTALYWYRQSLGQGPEFLIYFQGTGAADDSGLPNDRFFAVRPEGSVSTLKIQRTERGDSAVYLCASSLVADYGYTFGSGTRLTVV.

The gene calls are TRBV4-2 and TRBJ1-2; 8 bases agree with TRBD1. J gave up 3 bases and V 8 bases, and 2 bases lay outside the gene matches. The CDR3 has 12 residues. Germline loops: CDR1 LGHNA, CDR2 YNFKEQ. The chain's CDR3 is CASGQGDYGYTF. The CDR3 coding sequence is TGTGCCAGCGGACAGGGAGACTATGGCTACACCTTC.

The chain couples TRBV6-2 or TRBV6-3 to TRBJ2-1; 8 nucleotides align to TRBD2. Trimming took 2 bases from V and 5 from J; bases not matched to a gene: 8. The CDR3 is 16 amino acids. Germline CDR1 is MNHEY and CDR2 is SVGEGT. Here the CDR3 reads CASSYALSGSDNEQFF. The CDR3 DNA is TGTGCCAGCAGTTACGCCCTGAGCGGGAGTGACAATGAGCAGTTCTTC.

The rearrangement joins TRBV11-3 to TRBJ2-3; D not resolved. Trimming removed 1 base from V and 2 bases from J, with 4 bases in between. Germline lookup yields CDR1 SGHNT and CDR2 YENEEA. The CDR3 totals 13 residues. CDR3 sequence (DNA): TGTGCCAGCAGCTTAGGGCTCACAGATACGCAGTATTTT. It encodes CASSLGLTDTQYF.

The chain is built from TRBV5-1 and TRBJ2-1; the match to TRBD2 covers 10 bases. V trimming: 5 bases; J trimming: 10 bases; junction bases outside the gene matches: 12. The V gene's germline CDR1 is SGHRS and CDR2 YFSETQ. The CDR3 consists of 15 residues. CDR3 nucleotides: TGCGCCAGCAGGGGGTCCTCCGGGACTAGCGAGGAGCAGTTCTTC. Encoded protein: CASRGSSGTSEEQFF.

This clone was observed once. The chain combines TRBV6-5 with TRBJ2-5; weak D call: TRBD2 (5 bases). CDR1 is MNHEY, CDR2 SVGAGI, per germline. V lost 3 bases, J lost 5 bases, and 10 bases lay in between. CDR3 length: 13 residues. For the CDR3, the DNA is TGTGCCAGCAGTTATACGGGGTCGGAGACCCAGTACTTC. Its translation is CASSYTGSETQYF.

The chain is built from TRBV7-2 and TRBJ1-5; TRBD1 matches at 9 bases. Germline values: CDR1 SGHTA, CDR2 FQGNSA. The CDR3 has 15 residues. V lost 2 bases, J lost 6 bases, and 5 bases stayed unmatched. CDR3 region: CASSLSQGAGQPQHF. The CDR3 DNA follows: TGTGCCAGCAGCTTATCACAGGGGGCTGGTCAGCCCCAGCATTTT.

The chain carries TRBV10-3 and TRBJ2-7; 9 positions agree with TRBD1. J gave up 0 bases and V 7 bases, and 4 bases lay outside the gene matches. Germline V lookup: CDR1 ENHRY, CDR2 SYGVKD. CDR3 length equals 14 residues. This CDR3 is CAITGTGTSYEQYF. CDR3 DNA: TGTGCCATCACCGGGACAGGGACCTCCTACGAGCAGTACTTC.

The count of this clone is one. V usage is TRBV29-1 and J usage is TRBJ1-6, with a weak D call TRBD1 (6 bases). Germline assignment: CDR1 SQVTM and CDR2 ANQGSEA. CDR3 size: 13 residues. V gave up 4 bases and J gave up 3 bases, with 7 bases separating them. CDR3 nucleotides: TGCAGCGTTGGACAGGACTATAATTCACCCCTCCACTTT. Residues: CSVGQDYNSPLHF.

V is TRBV5-1 and J is TRBJ2-5, with 8 bases identical to TRBD1. This CDR3 is 14 amino acids long. CDR1 is SGHRS and CDR2 is YFSETQ in the germline V gene. V lost 4 bases, J lost 2 bases, and 4 bases stayed unmatched. DNA for the CDR3: TGCGCCAGCAGCACCGGACAGGGACAAGAGACCCAGTACTTC. Amino acids: CASSTGQGQETQYF.

V usage is TRBV6-5 and J usage is TRBJ1-5; no firm D call. Germline CDR1 is MNHEY and CDR2 is SVGAGI. The CDR3 length is 15 residues. V lost 5 bases and J lost 2, with 13 bases in between. CDR3 bases: TGTGCCAGCAGTCCGGGGTTTTTTGGCAATCAGCCCCAGCATTTT. Amino acid sequence: CASSPGFFGNQPQHF.

This chain connects TRBV19 to TRBJ2-1, with 12 bases that match TRBD2. CDR3 length: 15 amino acids. Germline trimming cut 3 bases from V and 7 bases from J; bases unmatched to any gene: 4. Germline V gene lookup returns CDR1 LNHDA and CDR2 SQIVND (reference sequence). CDR3: CASSMSSGRGNEQFF. CDR3 nucleotides: TGTGCCAGTAGTATGTCTAGCGGGAGGGGAAATGAGCAGTTCTTC.

V gene TRBV9 combines with J gene TRBJ1-1; no firm D call. V lost 0 bases to trimming and J lost 4 bases, with 13 bases between them. The CDR3 extends over 15 amino acids. Germline values: CDR1 SGDLS, CDR2 YYNGEE. CDR3 coding DNA: TGTGCCAGCAGCGTAGAGGCAGGCGAGGGCACTGAAGCTTTCTTT. Protein sequence: CASSVEAGEGTEAFF.

The CDR3: CASSPTGRNEQYF. In nucleotides, the CDR3 is TGTGCCAGCAGTCCGACAGGGAGGAACGAGCAGTACTTC. The gene calls are TRBV12-3 or TRBV12-4 and TRBJ2-7; TRBD1 might be the D (7 bases). The germline V and J ends were trimmed by 5 bases and 5 bases, with 13 bases remaining between them. CDR3 length: 13 amino acids.

In its sample, this clone was seen once. The CDR3 DNA reads as TGTGCCAGCAGCTCAGGACTGAAACAAGAGACCCAGTACTTC. This sequence encodes CASSSGLKQETQYF. The rearrangement uses TRBV5-4 and TRBJ2-5; the D gene is possibly TRBD2 (5 bases). Germline lookup yields CDR1 SGHNT and CDR2 YYREEE (reference sequence). Trimming stripped 3 bases from V and 2 bases from J, with 11 bases between. CDR3 size: 14 residues.

The chain joins TRBV11-1 to TRBJ1-2; 9 positions agree with TRBD1. CDR3 size: 16 residues. V was clipped by 4 bases and J by 2 bases; unmatched bases: 8. CDR1 is SGHAT and CDR2 is FQDESV in the germline V gene (reference sequence). As DNA, the CDR3 is TGTGCCAGCAGCTCAAATCCGGGACAGGGAAACTATGGCTACACCTTC. This codes for CASSSNPGQGNYGYTF.

The rearrangement uses TRBV28 and TRBJ2-1; a weak D match, TRBD2 (5 bases). The CDR3 contains 14 residues. Germline V gene data show CDR1 as MDHEN and CDR2 as SYDVKM. The germline V and J ends were trimmed by 5 bases and 6 bases, with 14 bases remaining between them. The CDR3 reads CASSPWTGFNEQFF. DNA of the CDR3: TGTGCCAGCAGTCCATGGACGGGATTCAATGAGCAGTTCTTC.

The genes are TRBV18 and TRBJ2-3, with a tentative D call TRBD2 (6 bases). CDR1 is KGHSH and CDR2 is LQKENI in the germline V gene. The V and J ends lost 0 bases and 2 bases respectively, with 9 bases between them. This CDR3 spans 15 amino acids. The CDR3 DNA is TGTGCCAGCTCACCACCGTGGGGGGTCACAGATACGCAGTATTTT. Its translation: CASSPPWGVTDTQYF.

J is TRBJ2-3 and V is TRBV4-3; 8 nucleotides agree with TRBD2. V was clipped by 0 bases and J by 3 bases; unmatched bases: 5. The CDR3 has 16 residues. The V gene's germline CDR1 is LGHNA and CDR2 YSLEER. The CDR3 bases are TGCGCCAGCAGCCAAGAGAGCGGGAGTACGACAGATACGCAGTATTTT. It is translated as CASSQESGSTTDTQYF.

The CDR3 protein is CASSIGARGSGEQYF. CDR3 bases: TGTGCCAGTAGTATAGGGGCCAGGGGGTCCGGCGAGCAGTACTTC. The chain links TRBV19 to TRBJ2-7, with 7 nucleotides matching TRBD1. With 1 base clipped from V and 6 bases from J, the junction kept 9 bases outside the gene matches. Germline V CDR1 and CDR2: LNHDA, SQIVND (reference sequence). The CDR3 loop spans 15 amino acids.

The V gene is TRBV4-3, the J gene TRBJ2-7; TRBD2 agrees at 10 bases. Per the germline V gene, CDR1 is LGHNA and CDR2 is YSLEER. V lost 1 base to trimming and J lost 1 base; unmatched junction nucleotides: 7. CDR3 length: 17 residues. The CDR3 DNA sequence: TGCGCCAGCAGCCAAGTTTACGGACTAGCGGCTTCCTACGAGCAGTACTTC. It translates to CASSQVYGLAASYEQYF.

The rearrangement joins TRBV7-6 to TRBJ1-1; TRBD1 might be the D (5 bases). Trimming left V 0 bases short and J 3 bases short, with 11 bases between. This CDR3 is 15 amino acids long. Germline V gene data show CDR1 as SGHVS and CDR2 as FNYEAQ. In DNA, the CDR3 is TGTGCCAGCAGCTTAGCGGGGCAGATGGACACTGAAGCTTTCTTT. This gives the protein CASSLAGQMDTEAFF.

This clone was observed once. The chain recombines TRBV7-9 with TRBJ2-7, with 9 bases aligning to TRBD1. The trim removed 4 bases at V and 3 bases at J, leaving 4 bases unmatched. Germline loops: CDR1 SEHNR, CDR2 FQNEAQ (reference sequence). There are 14 residues in the CDR3. The CDR3 bases are TGTGCCAGCAGCTCCGGGACAGGGATCTACGAGCAGTACTTC. Amino acids: CASSSGTGIYEQYF.

The J gene is TRBJ1-6, the V gene TRBV28; D is unclear. This CDR3 has 15 residues. Looked up from germline, CDR1 is MDHEN and CDR2 is SYDVKM. The V gene lost 3 bases and the J gene lost 0 bases, with 6 bases spanning the gap. The CDR3 here is CASSFWSSYNSPLHF. CDR3 sequence (DNA): TGTGCCAGCAGTTTTTGGAGCTCCTATAATTCACCCCTCCACTTT.